This TCR beta chain originates from a study of cytomegalovirus exposure and HLA in healthy donors. Trimming removed 2 bases from V and 6 bases from J, with 14 bases in between. The CDR3 extends over 14 amino acids. From germline, CDR1 is MGHRA and CDR2 YSYEKL. This clone was found a few times. The method was immunoSEQ multiplex PCR; TCRdb's version includes in-frame clones alone and lacks a portion of them. Here the sample spans about 69,000 clones, about 94% being singletons. The clonotype originates from a woman aged 18-29 years in good health and CMV-seronegative. Sequenced: PBMCs. The chain joins TRBV4-1 to TRBJ2-7, with D possibly matching TRBD1 (6 bases). The CDR3 DNA sequence: TGCGCCAGCAGCCAAATTGACAGGTTTCGCGAGCAGTACTTC. It encodes CASSQIDRFREQYF.